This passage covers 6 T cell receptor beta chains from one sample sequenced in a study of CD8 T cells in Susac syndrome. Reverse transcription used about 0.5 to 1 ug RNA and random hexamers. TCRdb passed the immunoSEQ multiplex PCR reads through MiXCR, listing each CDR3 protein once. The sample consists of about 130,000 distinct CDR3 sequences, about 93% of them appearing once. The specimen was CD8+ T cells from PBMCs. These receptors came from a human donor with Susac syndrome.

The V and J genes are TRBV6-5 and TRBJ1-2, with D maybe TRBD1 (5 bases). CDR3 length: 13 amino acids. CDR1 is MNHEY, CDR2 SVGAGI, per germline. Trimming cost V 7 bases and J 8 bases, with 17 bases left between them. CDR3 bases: TGTGCCAGCAACTCCCGGGGCGCAGAGGGCTACACCTTC. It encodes CASNSRGAEGYTF.

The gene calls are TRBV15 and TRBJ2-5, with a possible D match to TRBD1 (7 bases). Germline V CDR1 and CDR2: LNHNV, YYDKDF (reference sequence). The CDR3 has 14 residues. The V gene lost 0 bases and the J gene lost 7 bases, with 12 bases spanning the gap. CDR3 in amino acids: CATSRDRQGGTQYF. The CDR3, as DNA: TGTGCCACCAGCAGAGATCGGCAGGGGGGGACCCAGTACTTC.

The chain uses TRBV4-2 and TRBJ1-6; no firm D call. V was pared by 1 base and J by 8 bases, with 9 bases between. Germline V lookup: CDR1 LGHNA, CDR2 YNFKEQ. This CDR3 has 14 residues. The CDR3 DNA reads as TGTGCCAGCAGCCAAGTAAAGTCGGATTCACCCCTCCACTTT. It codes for CASSQVKSDSPLHF.

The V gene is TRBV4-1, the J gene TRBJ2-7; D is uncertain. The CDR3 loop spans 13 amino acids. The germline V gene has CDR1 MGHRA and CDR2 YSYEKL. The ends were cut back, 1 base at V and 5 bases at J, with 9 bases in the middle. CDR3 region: CASSQGVSNEQYF. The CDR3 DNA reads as TGCGCCAGCAGCCAAGGGGTATCCAACGAGCAGTACTTC.

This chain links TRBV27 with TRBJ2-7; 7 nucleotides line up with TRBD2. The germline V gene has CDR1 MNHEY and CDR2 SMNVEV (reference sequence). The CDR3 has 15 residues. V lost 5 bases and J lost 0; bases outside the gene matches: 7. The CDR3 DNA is TGTGCCAGCAGTGAGAGCGGGGCGCCCTCCTACGAGCAGTACTTC. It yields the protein CASSESGAPSYEQYF.

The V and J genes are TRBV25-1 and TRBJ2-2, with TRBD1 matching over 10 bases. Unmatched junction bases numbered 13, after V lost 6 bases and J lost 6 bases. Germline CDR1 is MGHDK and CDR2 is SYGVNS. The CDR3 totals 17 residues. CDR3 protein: CASRPPRTGGSAGELFF. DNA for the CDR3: TGTGCCAGCAGACCCCCAAGGACAGGGGGAAGTGCCGGGGAGCTGTTTTTT.